This is a list of T cell receptor beta chains from one sample in a study of shared clonotypes between healthy human individuals. The repertoire was sequenced with immunoSEQ multiplex PCR; TCRdb's copy has only in-frame clones and lacks some. This table has about 2.1 million clones, just over 90% appearing once. Specimen: naive CD8+ T cells from PBMCs. Receptors were obtained from a man between 18 and 29 years old in good health. Some clones in this sample may be carry-over from other donors' samples. CDR3s include the opening cysteine and the closing phenylalanine or tryptophan. The D gene is left open where the match is weak. Size is omitted from some rows. Given values are once, few, many or a class for expanded clones.

>TRBV12-5|.|.|TRBJ2-3
CASGLFSDTQYF
TGTGCTAGTGGTTTATTCAGTGATACGCAGTATTTT
>TRBV9|TRBD1|once|TRBJ2-7
CASSVTGQDYYEQYF
TGTGCCAGCAGCGTAACGGGACAGGACTACTACGAGCAGTACTTC
>TRBV21-1|.|.|TRBJ2-7
CAKYRKFEQYF
TGTGCCAAATACAGAAAATTCGAGCAGTACTTC
>TRBV5-1|.|.|TRBJ2-7
CASSPDLRSPIYEQYF
TGCGCCAGCAGCCCCGATCTGAGGAGTCCTATCTACGAGCAGTACTTC
>TRBV6-5|TRBD2|.|TRBJ2-7
CASSELAGAYEQYF
TGTGCCAGCAGCGAGCTAGCGGGAGCGTACGAGCAGTACTTC
>TRBV9|TRBD2|.|TRBJ2-7
CASSAGTSGAYEQYF
TGTGCCAGCAGCGCCGGGACTAGCGGAGCCTACGAGCAGTACTTC
>TRBV7-2|.|once|TRBJ2-2
CASTPRANTGELFF
TGTGCCAGCACCCCTCGGGCGAACACCGGGGAGCTGTTTTTT
>TRBV5-6|TRBD2|.|TRBJ2-1
CASSLAGGRAGEQFF
TGTGCCAGCAGCTTGGCCGGCGGGAGGGCCGGGGAGCAGTTCTTC
>TRBV9|.|once|TRBJ2-4
CASSPRLAKNIQYF
TGTGCCAGCAGCCCCAGGTTAGCCAAAAACATTCAGTACTTC
>TRBV27|.|.|TRBJ2-1
CASSLIFTYNEQFF
TGTGCCAGCAGTTTAATTTTTACCTACAATGAGCAGTTCTTC
>TRBV5-1|.|.|TRBJ2-3
CASSWSTDTQYF
TGCGCCAGCAGCTGGAGCACAGATACGCAGTATTTT
>TRBV27|TRBD2|.|TRBJ2-7
CASSSLAGLHEQYF
TGTGCCAGCAGTTCTCTAGCGGGACTCCACGAGCAGTACTTC
>TRBV7-2|TRBD1|.|TRBJ1-1
CASSKWTGAFTEAFF
TGTGCCAGCAGCAAGTGGACAGGGGCGTTCACTGAAGCTTTCTTT
>TRBV5-4|TRBD1|.|TRBJ2-7
CASSAMGQPPYEQYF
TGTGCCAGCAGCGCGATGGGACAGCCACCCTACGAGCAGTACTTC
>TRBV13|TRBD2|.|TRBJ2-3
CASSLRASGATDTQYF
TGTGCCAGCAGCTTACGGGCTAGCGGGGCCACAGATACGCAGTATTTT
>TRBV7-9|TRBD2|.|TRBJ2-2
CASSLLAGFTGELFF
TGTGCCAGCAGCTTACTAGCGGGGTTCACCGGGGAGCTGTTTTTT
>TRBV7-9|TRBD2|.|TRBJ2-3
CASSQQLAGGTDTQYF
TGTGCCAGCAGCCAGCAACTAGCGGGAGGAACAGATACGCAGTATTTT
>TRBV27|TRBD1|.|TRBJ2-7
CASSTISIQGADEQYF
TGTGCCAGCAGCACAATCTCCATCCAGGGGGCGGATGAGCAGTACTTC
>TRBV28|.|.|TRBJ2-7
CASSLIHRGRGPYEQYF
TGTGCCAGCAGTTTAATCCACCGGGGACGGGGACCCTACGAGCAGTACTTC
>TRBV5-1|.|.|TRBJ2-2
CASSLGRDFTGELFF
TGCGCCAGCAGCTTGGGTCGGGATTTTACCGGGGAGCTGTTTTTT
>TRBV4-1|.|.|TRBJ2-7
CASSQKGATYEQYF
TGCGCCAGCAGCCAGAAGGGCGCCACCTACGAGCAGTACTTC
>TRBV2|.|.|TRBJ2-7
CATEGAGRYEQYF
TGTGCCACCGAGGGGGCCGGGAGGTACGAGCAGTACTTC
>TRBV6-5|.|.|TRBJ2-1
CASSLDDLNEQFF
TGTGCCAGCAGTCTGGACGATTTGAATGAGCAGTTCTTC
>TRBV28|TRBD2|.|TRBJ2-1
CASSWPGERDYNEQFF
TGTGCCAGCAGTTGGCCCGGGGAGCGGGATTACAATGAGCAGTTCTTC
>TRBV6-4|.|.|TRBJ2-1
CASSVGVSSYNEQFF
TGTGCCAGCAGTGTCGGGGTGAGCTCCTACAATGAGCAGTTCTTC
>TRBV7-9|TRBD1|few|TRBJ1-2
CASSPRTGGLNYGYTF
TGTGCCAGCAGCCCCCGGACAGGGGGCCTAAACTATGGCTACACCTTC
>TRBV4-1|.|.|TRBJ1-2
CASSQDGQAWEGGYTF
TGCGCCAGCAGCCAAGATGGGCAGGCCTGGGAGGGTGGCTACACCTTC
>TRBV7-9|.|once|TRBJ1-4
CASSFRRGLGEEKLFF
TGTGCCAGCAGCTTCCGCAGGGGACTTGGGGAGGAAAAACTGTTTTTT
>TRBV19|.|.|TRBJ2-1
CASSSRLANEQFF
TGTGCCAGTAGTTCCCGACTTGCCAATGAGCAGTTCTTC